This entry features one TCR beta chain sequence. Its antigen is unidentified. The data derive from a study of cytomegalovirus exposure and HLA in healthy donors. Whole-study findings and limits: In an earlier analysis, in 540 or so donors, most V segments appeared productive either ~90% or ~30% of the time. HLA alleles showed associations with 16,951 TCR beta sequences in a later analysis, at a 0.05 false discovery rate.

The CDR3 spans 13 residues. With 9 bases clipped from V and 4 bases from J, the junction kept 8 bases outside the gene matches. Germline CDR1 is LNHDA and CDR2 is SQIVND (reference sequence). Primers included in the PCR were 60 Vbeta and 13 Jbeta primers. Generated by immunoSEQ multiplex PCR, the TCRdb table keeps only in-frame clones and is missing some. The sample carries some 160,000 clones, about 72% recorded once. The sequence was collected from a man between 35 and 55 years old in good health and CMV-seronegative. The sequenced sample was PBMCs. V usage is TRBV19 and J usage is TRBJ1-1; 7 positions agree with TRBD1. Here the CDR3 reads CASHRGWSTEAFF. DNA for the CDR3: TGTGCCAGCCACAGGGGTTGGAGCACTGAAGCTTTCTTT.